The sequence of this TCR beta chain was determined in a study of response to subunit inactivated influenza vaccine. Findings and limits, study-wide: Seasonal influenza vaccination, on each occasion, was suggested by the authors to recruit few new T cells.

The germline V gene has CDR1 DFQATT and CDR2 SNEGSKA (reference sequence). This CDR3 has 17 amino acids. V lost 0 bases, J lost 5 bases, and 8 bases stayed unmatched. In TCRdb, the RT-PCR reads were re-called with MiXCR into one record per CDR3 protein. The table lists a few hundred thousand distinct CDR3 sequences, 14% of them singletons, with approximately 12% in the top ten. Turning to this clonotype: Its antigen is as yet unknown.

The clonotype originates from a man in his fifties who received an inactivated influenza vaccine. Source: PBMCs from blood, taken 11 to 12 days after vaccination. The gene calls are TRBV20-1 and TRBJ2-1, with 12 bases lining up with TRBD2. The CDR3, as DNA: TGCAGTGCTAGAGATTGGTCTAGCGGGGGGGCGAACAATGAGCAGTTCTTC. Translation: CSARDWSSGGANNEQFF.